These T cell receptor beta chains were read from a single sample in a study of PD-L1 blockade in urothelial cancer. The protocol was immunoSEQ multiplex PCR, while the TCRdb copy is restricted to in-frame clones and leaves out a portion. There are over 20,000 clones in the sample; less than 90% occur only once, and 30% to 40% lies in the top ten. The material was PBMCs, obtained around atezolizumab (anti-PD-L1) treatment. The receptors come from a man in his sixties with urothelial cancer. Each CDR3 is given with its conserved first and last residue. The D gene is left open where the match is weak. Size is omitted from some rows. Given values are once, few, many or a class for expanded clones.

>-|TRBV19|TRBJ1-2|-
CASSGQNYGYTF
TGTGCCAGTAGTGGGCAGAACTATGGCTACACCTTC
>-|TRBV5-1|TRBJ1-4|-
CASSLTVPTATNEKLFF
TGCGCCAGCAGCTTGACTGTCCCGACTGCAACTAATGAAAAACTGTTTTTT
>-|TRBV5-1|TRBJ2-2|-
CASRSGQLSNTGELFF
TGCGCCAGCAGATCAGGGCAGCTATCGAACACCGGGGAGCTGTTTTTT
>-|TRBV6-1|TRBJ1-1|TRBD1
CASSESGTGSTEAFF
TGTGCCAGCAGTGAGTCCGGGACAGGGTCCACTGAAGCTTTCTTT
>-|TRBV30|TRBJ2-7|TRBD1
CAWGQGVSGEQYF
TGTGCCTGGGGACAGGGGGTCTCGGGCGAGCAGTACTTC
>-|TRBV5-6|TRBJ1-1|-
CASSLGGKDAEAFF
TGTGCCAGCAGCTTGGGAGGGAAGGACGCTGAAGCTTTCTTT
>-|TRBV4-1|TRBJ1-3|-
CASSHGVAGNTIYF
TGCGCCAGCAGCCACGGGGTTGCTGGAAACACCATATATTTT
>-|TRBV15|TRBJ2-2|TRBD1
CATSREQGAGELFF
TGTGCCACCAGCAGAGAACAGGGGGCCGGGGAGCTGTTTTTT
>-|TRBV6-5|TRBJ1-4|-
CASSYSTLEKLFF
TGTGCCAGCAGTTACTCGACTCTTGAAAAACTGTTTTTT
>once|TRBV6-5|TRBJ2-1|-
CASSYSSAGGYNEQFF
TGTGCCAGCAGTTACTCGTCAGCAGGAGGCTACAATGAGCAGTTCTTC
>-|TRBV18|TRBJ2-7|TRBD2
CASKGSGGAYEQYF
TGTGCCAGCAAAGGGAGCGGGGGCGCCTACGAGCAGTACTTC
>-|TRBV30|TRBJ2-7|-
CAWSGSGEGDEQYF
TGTGCCTGGAGTGGTTCCGGAGAGGGCGACGAGCAGTACTTC
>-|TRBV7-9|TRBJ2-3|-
CASSSTTDTQYF
TGTGCCAGCAGCTCAACTACAGATACGCAGTATTTT
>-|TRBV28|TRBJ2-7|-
CASSFQNYEQYF
TGTGCCAGCAGTTTTCAGAACTACGAGCAGTACTTC
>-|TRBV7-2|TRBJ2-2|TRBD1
CASSARTGANTGELFF
TGTGCCAGCAGCGCACGGACAGGGGCTAACACCGGGGAGCTGTTTTTT
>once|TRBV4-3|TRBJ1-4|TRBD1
CASSQGDSGGELFF
TGCGCCAGCAGCCAAGGGGACAGCGGTGGGGAACTGTTTTTT
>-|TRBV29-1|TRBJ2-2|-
CSVDELNTGELFF
TGCAGCGTTGATGAGCTGAACACCGGGGAGCTGTTTTTT
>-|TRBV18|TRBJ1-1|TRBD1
CASSPGQGSITEAFF
TGTGCCAGCTCACCGGGACAGGGTAGTATCACTGAAGCTTTCTTT
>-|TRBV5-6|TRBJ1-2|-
CASSLAGVANYGYTF
TGTGCCAGCAGCTTGGCCGGGGTAGCTAACTATGGCTACACCTTC
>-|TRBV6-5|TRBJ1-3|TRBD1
CASSYRTGGNTIYF
TGTGCCAGCAGTTATCGGACAGGTGGAAACACCATATATTTT
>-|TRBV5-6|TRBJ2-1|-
CASTLGRGGGNEQFF
TGTGCCAGCACCTTGGGGCGGGGAGGAGGCAATGAGCAGTTCTTC
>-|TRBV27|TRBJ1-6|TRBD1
CASMSGTGVLYNSPLHF
TGTGCCAGCATGTCCGGGACAGGGGTTCTCTATAATTCACCCCTCCACTTT
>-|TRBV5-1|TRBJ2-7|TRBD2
CASSFPPGTSGVEQYF
TGCGCCAGCAGCTTCCCGCCCGGGACTAGCGGGGTCGAGCAGTACTTC
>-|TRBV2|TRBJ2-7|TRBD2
CASSVASDWGGYEQYF
TGTGCCAGCAGTGTTGCCTCGGACTGGGGGGGCTACGAGCAGTACTTC
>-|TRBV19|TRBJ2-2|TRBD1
CASARGTGGNRELFF
TGTGCCAGTGCTCGCGGGACAGGGGGTAACCGGGAGCTGTTTTTT
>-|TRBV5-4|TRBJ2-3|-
CASSSSTGGGADTQYF
TGTGCCAGCAGCTCCTCGACTGGAGGGGGCGCAGATACGCAGTATTTT
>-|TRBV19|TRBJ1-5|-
CASSPGNLNQPQHF
TGTGCCAGTAGTCCAGGGAACCTAAATCAGCCCCAGCATTTT
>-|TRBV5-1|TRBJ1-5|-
CASRPTTEGGQPQHF
TGCGCCAGCAGACCTACAACAGAGGGCGGTCAGCCCCAGCATTTT
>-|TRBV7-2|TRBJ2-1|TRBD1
CASSLVISPDRGYNEQFF
TGTGCCAGCAGCTTAGTTATCTCCCCGGACAGGGGATACAATGAGCAGTTCTTC
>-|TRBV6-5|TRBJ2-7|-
CASRRAGSSSYEQYF
TGTGCCAGCAGAAGGGCGGGGAGTAGCTCCTACGAGCAGTACTTC
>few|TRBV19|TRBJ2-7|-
CASSITGIYEQYF
TGTGCCAGTAGTATTACCGGGATCTACGAGCAGTACTTC
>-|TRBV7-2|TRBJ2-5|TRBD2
CASSLIRIAGGKETQYF
TGTGCCAGCAGCTTGATCCGGATAGCGGGGGGAAAAGAGACCCAGTACTTC
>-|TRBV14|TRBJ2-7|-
CASSQELGGAYEQYF
TGTGCCAGCAGCCAAGAATTAGGGGGGGCCTACGAGCAGTACTTC
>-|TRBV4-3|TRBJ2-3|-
CASSQVTASTDTQYF
TGCGCCAGCAGCCAAGTGACAGCTAGCACAGATACGCAGTATTTT
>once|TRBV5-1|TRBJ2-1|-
CASSFTATPNEQFF
TGCGCCAGCAGCTTTACAGCTACCCCCAATGAGCAGTTCTTC
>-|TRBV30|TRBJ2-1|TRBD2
CAWSSDLAGGKHEQFF
TGTGCCTGGAGTTCCGATCTAGCGGGGGGTAAGCATGAGCAGTTCTTC
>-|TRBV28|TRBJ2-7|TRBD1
CASRPARQGAYEQYF
TGTGCCAGCAGGCCCGCCCGGCAGGGGGCCTACGAGCAGTACTTC
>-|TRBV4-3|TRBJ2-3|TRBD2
CASSQAPPGGGSTDTQYF
TGCGCCAGCAGCCAAGCCCCTCCGGGCGGGGGGAGCACAGATACGCAGTATTTT
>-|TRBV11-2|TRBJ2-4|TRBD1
CASSSRQGRAKNIQYF
TGTGCCAGCAGCTCGCGACAGGGTAGAGCCAAAAACATTCAGTACTTC
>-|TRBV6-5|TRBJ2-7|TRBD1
CASIRTGSNEQYF
TGTGCCAGCATAAGGACAGGGAGCAACGAGCAGTACTTC
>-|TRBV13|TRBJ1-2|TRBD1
CASSPGGQGSNYGYTF
TGTGCCAGCAGCCCAGGGGGACAGGGTAGCAACTATGGCTACACCTTC
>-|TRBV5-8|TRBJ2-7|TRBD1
CASSSPDRGYEQYF
TGTGCCAGCAGCTCCCCTGACAGGGGATACGAGCAGTACTTC
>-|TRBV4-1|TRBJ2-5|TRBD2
CASSQESGGSQETQYF
TGCGCCAGCAGCCAAGAAAGCGGGGGGTCACAAGAGACCCAGTACTTC
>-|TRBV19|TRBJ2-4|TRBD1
CASIGTASKNIQYF
TGTGCCAGTATTGGGACAGCCTCCAAAAACATTCAGTACTTC
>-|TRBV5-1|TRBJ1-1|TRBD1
CASSSQGAFTEAFF
TGCGCCAGCAGCTCCCAGGGGGCGTTCACTGAAGCTTTCTTT
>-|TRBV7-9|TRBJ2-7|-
CASRLLGSSYEQYF
TGTGCCAGCAGGTTACTGGGGAGCTCCTACGAGCAGTACTTC
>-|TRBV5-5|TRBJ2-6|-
CASSLITGYSGANVLTF
TGTGCCAGCAGCTTAATAACAGGTTACTCTGGGGCCAACGTCCTGACTTTC
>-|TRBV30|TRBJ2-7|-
CAWRKQGTYEQYF
TGTGCCTGGAGGAAACAGGGTACCTACGAGCAGTACTTC
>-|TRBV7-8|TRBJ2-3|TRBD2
CASSPQAGVGADTQYF
TGTGCCAGCAGCCCACAAGCGGGAGTGGGCGCAGATACGCAGTATTTT
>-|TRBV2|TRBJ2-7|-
CASTDRLTYEQYF
TGTGCCAGCACCGACAGGCTCACCTACGAGCAGTACTTC
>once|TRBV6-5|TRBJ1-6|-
CASSYSRAVDSPLHF
TGTGCCAGCAGTTACTCGAGGGCCGTTGATTCACCCCTCCACTTT
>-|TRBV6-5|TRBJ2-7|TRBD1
CASSAGTGGYEQYF
TGTGCCAGCAGCGCCGGGACAGGGGGCTACGAGCAGTACTTC
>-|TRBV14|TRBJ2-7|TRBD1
CASSLPGTGIYEQYF
TGTGCCAGCAGCCTGCCCGGGACAGGGATATACGAGCAGTACTTC
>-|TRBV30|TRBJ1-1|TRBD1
CAWSGRGRYTEAFF
TGTGCCTGGAGTGGCAGGGGGCGTTACACTGAAGCTTTCTTT
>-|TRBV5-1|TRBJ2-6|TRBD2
CASSLASSGRIGANVLTF
TGCGCCAGCAGCTTGGCTAGTAGCGGGAGAATTGGGGCCAACGTCCTGACTTTC
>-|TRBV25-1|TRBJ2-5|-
CASTRRGETQYF
TGTGCCAGCACCCGGAGGGGAGAGACCCAGTACTTC
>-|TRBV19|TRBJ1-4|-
CASRTQSEKLFF
TGTGCCAGCAGGACACAATCCGAAAAACTGTTTTTT
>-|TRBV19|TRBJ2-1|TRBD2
CASSLLAGGHSEQFF
TGTGCCAGTAGTTTGCTAGCGGGGGGGCACAGTGAGCAGTTCTTC
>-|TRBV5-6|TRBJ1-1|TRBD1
CASSSYPGQGMRAFF
TGTGCCAGCAGCTCTTATCCGGGACAGGGGATGCGAGCTTTCTTT
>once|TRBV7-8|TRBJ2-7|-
CASSVQGTVSSYEQYF
TGTGCCAGCAGCGTCCAGGGGACGGTAAGCTCCTACGAGCAGTACTTC